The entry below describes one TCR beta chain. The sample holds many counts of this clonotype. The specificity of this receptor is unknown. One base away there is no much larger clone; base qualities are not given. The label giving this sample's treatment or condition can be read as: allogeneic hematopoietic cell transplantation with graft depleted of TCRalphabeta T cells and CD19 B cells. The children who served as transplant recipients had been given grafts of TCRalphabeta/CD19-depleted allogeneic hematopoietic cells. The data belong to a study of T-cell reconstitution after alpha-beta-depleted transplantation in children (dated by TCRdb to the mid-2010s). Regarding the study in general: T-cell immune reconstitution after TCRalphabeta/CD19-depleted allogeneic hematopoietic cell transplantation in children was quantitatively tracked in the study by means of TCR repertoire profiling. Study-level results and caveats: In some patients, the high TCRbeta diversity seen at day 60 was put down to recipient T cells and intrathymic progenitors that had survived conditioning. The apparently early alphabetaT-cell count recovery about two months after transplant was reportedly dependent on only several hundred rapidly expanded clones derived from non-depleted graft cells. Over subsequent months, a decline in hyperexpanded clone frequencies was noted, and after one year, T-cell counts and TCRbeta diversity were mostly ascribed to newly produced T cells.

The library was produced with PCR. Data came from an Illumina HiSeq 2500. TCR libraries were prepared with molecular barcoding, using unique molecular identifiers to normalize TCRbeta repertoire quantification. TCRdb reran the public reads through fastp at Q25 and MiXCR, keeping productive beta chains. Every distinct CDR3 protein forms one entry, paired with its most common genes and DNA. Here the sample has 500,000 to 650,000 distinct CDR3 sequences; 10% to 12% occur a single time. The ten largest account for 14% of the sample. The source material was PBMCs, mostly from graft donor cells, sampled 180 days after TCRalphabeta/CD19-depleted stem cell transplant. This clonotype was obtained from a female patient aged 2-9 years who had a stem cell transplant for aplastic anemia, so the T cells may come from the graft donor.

The nucleotides read TGTGCCAGCAGGAAACAGGGGGGATCCTATAATTCACCCCTCCACTTT. This translates into CASRKQGGSYNSPLHF. The sequence joins TRBV12-3 or TRBV12-4 to TRBJ1-6, and TRBD1 matches 8 of the central bases. Counted from cysteine to phenylalanine, this CDR3 has 16 amino acids. Here the CDR3 DNA is all that survives: 48 bases in frame from base 1. V and J are trimmed by 6 bases and 1 base, and the gene matches miss 5 bases of the junction.